The clone carrying this T cell receptor beta chain was seen a handful of times. This sample is part of a study of human T cells and chemical hapten exposure. Time point meaning: patch test 3, about 24 weeks after DPC sensitization. Treatment meaning: therapeutic diphenylcyclopropenone sensitization with weekly scalp DPC. Each patch-test visit's blood sample preceded patch application. CDR1 is DFQATT and CDR2 is SNEGSKA in the germline V gene (reference sequence). This CDR3 comprises 12 residues. Trimming removed 4 bases at V and 3 bases at J, with 6 bases between. A single record per CDR3 protein comes from TCRdb applying MiXCR to the RACE reads. The sample lists approximately 97,000 distinct CDR3 sequences, 27% occurring once.

Source: whole blood, taken in connection with sensitization to the hapten diphenylcyclopropenone (DPC). The chain recombines TRBV20-1 with TRBJ2-2; no reliable D call. This receptor was identified in a man aged 35-49 years with alopecia areata. Some clones in this sample may be carry-over from other donors' samples. In nucleotides, the CDR3 is TGCAGTGCTAACAAGTACACCGGGGAGCTGTTTTTT. Translated, it gives CSANKYTGELFF.